A selection of T cell receptor beta chains follows, all from one sample in a study of OX40 agonist ivuxolimab in advanced cancers. TCRdb keeps only in-frame clones here, not all; method: immunoSEQ multiplex PCR. Seen here are approximately 67,000 clones, 80% observed once, and the top ten hold around 8.2%. Sequenced material: CD4+ or CD8+ T cells sorted from blood, taken in a trial of the OX40 agonist ivuxolimab. These receptors all come from an adult with an advanced solid tumor such as melanoma, head and neck, liver or kidney cancer. CDR3s leave out the opening cysteine and the closing phenylalanine or tryptophan.

v_gene: TRBV5-1; CDR3aa: ASSFRGAGADTQY
v_gene: TRBV2; CDR3aa: ASRQGANNEQF
v_gene: TRBV7-8; CDR3aa: ASSSTRTGFEAF
v_gene: TRBV4-1; CDR3aa: ASSQGYTEAF
v_gene: TRBV21-1; CDR3aa: ATALGELF
v_gene: TRBV10-2; CDR3aa: ASSVQQGDTQY
v_gene: TRBV2; CDR3aa: ASSSSSGRSYNEQF
v_gene: TRBV5-1; CDR3aa: ASGTGDYGYT
v_gene: TRBV7-2; CDR3aa: ASSWTSGGSYEQY
v_gene: TRBV28; CDR3aa: ASSSVTTGIWY
v_gene: TRBV7-3; CDR3aa: ASSHQETQY
v_gene: TRBV6-5; CDR3aa: AISGSGSNVGELF
v_gene: TRBV14; CDR3aa: ASSQPGTSGIYNEQF
v_gene: TRBV6-1; CDR3aa: ASRIDRTGELF
v_gene: TRBV27; CDR3aa: ASATGDQETQY
v_gene: TRBV6-5; CDR3aa: ASSFQGPMNTEAF
v_gene: TRBV28; CDR3aa: ASSQTVQGYEQY
v_gene: TRBV6-1; CDR3aa: ASSEVHRTYEQY
v_gene: TRBV28; CDR3aa: ASSRTSYNQPQH